Listed here are 19 T cell receptor beta chains from one sample, sequenced in a study of T cell repertoires in cytomegalovirus infection. Each CDR3 protein is one row after TCRdb ran MiXCR on the reads. The table lists about 400,000 distinct CDR3 sequences, around 18% of them singletons. Sequencing used PBMCs. The receptors were sampled from a human donor in good health (CMV status not recorded). Some clones in this sample may be carry-over from other donors' samples.

The chain combines TRBV20-1 with TRBJ2-3, with TRBD1 as a possible D gene (5 bases). Per germline, CDR1 DFQATT and CDR2 SNEGSKA (reference sequence). The CDR3 loop spans 14 amino acids. The V and J ends lost 1 base and 3 bases respectively, with 11 bases between them. As DNA, the CDR3 is TGCAGTGCTAGAGGTCCCCAGGGAACAGATACGCAGTATTTT. Translation: CSARGPQGTDTQYF.

This clonotype occurred a few times. V usage is TRBV2 and J usage is TRBJ2-7; no clear D gene. Trimming removed 3 bases from V and 1 base from J, with 7 bases in between. This CDR3 contains 13 residues. Germline V gives CDR1 SNHLY, CDR2 FYNNEI. The DNA of the CDR3 is TGTGCCAGCAGTGAGTTGGGTTCCTACGAGCAGTACTTC. Translating gives CASSELGSYEQYF. The full variable domain, in which reference TRBV2 and TRBJ2-7 provide the parts outside the CDR3, is EPEVTQTPSHQVTQMGQEVILRCVPISNHLYFYWYRQILGQKVEFLVSFYNNEISEKSEIFDDQFSVERPDGSNFTLKIRSTKLEDSAMYFCASSELGSYEQYFGPGTRLTVT.

This clonotype turned up a few times. This sequence joins TRBV6-2 or TRBV6-3 and TRBJ1-1; no clear D gene. With 2 bases removed from V and 1 base from J, the gap between germline ends came to 14 bases. Germline V gives CDR1 MNHEY, CDR2 SVGEGT. The CDR3 covers 16 residues. The CDR3 region has the DNA TGTGCCAGCAGTTACCCCTCCCCCGGCGGGAACACTGAAGCTTTCTTT. This gives the protein CASSYPSPGGNTEAFF.

This clonotype was seen many times. This chain joins TRBV28 and TRBJ2-2, with D perhaps TRBD2 (7 bases). Germline assignment: CDR1 MDHEN and CDR2 SYDVKM. This CDR3 comprises 15 residues. V lost 7 bases and J 5 bases, leaving 17 bases between the germline ends. DNA for the CDR3: TGTGCCAGCACCCTGGGAGGGGGAAATACCGGGGAGCTGTTTTTT. Its translation: CASTLGGGNTGELFF.

This sequence joins TRBV4-1 and TRBJ1-4; D is undetermined. This CDR3 region has 14 residues. Germline CDR1 MGHRA, CDR2 YSYEKL. The ends were cut back, 3 bases at V and 2 bases at J, with 7 bases in the middle. The CDR3 DNA reads as TGCGCCAGCAGCCACCCACTGACTAATGAAAAACTGTTTTTT. Translated, it gives CASSHPLTNEKLFF.

This clonotype has a handful of counts. This chain joins TRBV6-6 and TRBJ2-7, with 9 bases identical to TRBD2. Germline V gene lookup returns CDR1 MNHNY and CDR2 SVGAGI (reference sequence). J gave up 9 bases and V 7 bases, and 4 bases lay outside the gene matches. This CDR3 has 11 amino acids. Here the CDR3 DNA reads TGTGCCAGCAACCAAGCGGGAGGGCAGTACTTC. Its translation: CASNQAGGQYF.

This clonotype was counted between two and nine times. This chain links TRBV18 with TRBJ2-1; D not certain. From germline, CDR1 is KGHSH and CDR2 LQKENI. This CDR3 has 11 residues. Trimming removed 2 bases from V and 8 bases from J, with 4 bases in between. The CDR3 bases are TGTGCCAGCTCACCATTGGATGAGCAGTTCTTC. Protein: CASSPLDEQFF.

The table lists this clonotype with many counts. The CDR3 DNA is TGTGCTAGTGGTCCTCAAGGGGGCCCCTACGAGCAGTACTTC. It translates to CASGPQGGPYEQYF. The chain links TRBV12-5 to TRBJ2-7; 7 bases align to TRBD1. Germline CDR1 and CDR2: LGHNT and FRNRAP. J gave up 2 bases and V 5 bases, and 6 bases lay outside the gene matches. The CDR3 consists of 14 residues.

This clonotype was picked up a small number of times. The rearrangement uses TRBV7-7 and TRBJ2-7, with D possibly being TRBD1 or TRBD2 (6 bases each). CDR1 SSHAT and CDR2 FNYEAQ come from the germline V gene (reference sequence). The CDR3 contains 14 residues. V was cut by 5 bases and J by 3 bases, with 14 bases left in between. The chain's CDR3 is CASSHGGHHYEQYF. CDR3 nucleotides: TGTGCCAGCAGCCACGGGGGACATCACTACGAGCAGTACTTC.

This clonotype was found a few times. This rearrangement joins TRBV6-1 to TRBJ2-3, with D unresolved. The germline V and J ends were trimmed by 7 bases and 1 base, with 9 bases remaining between them. Germline values: CDR1 MNHNS, CDR2 SASEGT. The length of the CDR3 is 13 residues. For the CDR3, the DNA is TGTGCCAGCACTTCCTTGGGCACAGATACGCAGTATTTT. This translates into CASTSLGTDTQYF.

The rearrangement uses TRBV20-1 and TRBJ2-4; D call uncertain. Trimming cost V 2 bases and J 2 bases, with 19 bases left between them. There are 17 residues in the CDR3. CDR1 is DFQATT and CDR2 is SNEGSKA in the germline V gene (reference sequence). The CDR3: CSARRRASLATKNIQYF. DNA for the CDR3: TGCAGTGCTAGACGCCGGGCCTCCCTTGCAACCAAAAACATTCAGTACTTC.

This clonotype came up a few times. The rearrangement links TRBV19 to TRBJ2-3, with 7 bases lining up with TRBD2. Germline loops: CDR1 LNHDA, CDR2 SQIVND (reference sequence). J was trimmed by 5 bases and V by 1 base; bases with no gene match: 6. The CDR3 has 15 amino acids. The CDR3: CASSIAGGPGDTQYF. CDR3 sequence (DNA): TGTGCCAGTAGTATAGCGGGGGGACCGGGAGATACGCAGTATTTT.

The gene calls are TRBV7-1 and TRBJ1-2, with D unresolved. TRBV7-1 falls under the ORF class, with uncertain function. The V gene lost 1 base and the J gene lost 1 base, with 1 base spanning the gap. CDR3 length: 12 residues. CDR3 loop: CASSSVNYGYTF. DNA of the CDR3: TGTGCCAGCAGCTCAGTTAACTATGGCTACACCTTC.

This clonotype was seen repeatedly, ten times or more. V is TRBV7-8 and J is TRBJ2-1; no firm D call. This CDR3 is 14 amino acids long. Germline V lookup: CDR1 SGHVS, CDR2 FQNEAQ. V lost 3 bases to trimming and J lost 3 bases, with 9 bases between them. The CDR3 here is CASSLESYYNEQFF. The CDR3 DNA follows: TGTGCCAGCAGCTTGGAATCCTACTACAATGAGCAGTTCTTC.

The CDR3 loop reads CASSPPGLAGQNEQFF. The CDR3 DNA reads TGCGCCAGCAGCCCACCGGGACTAGCGGGACAGAATGAGCAGTTCTTC. The V call is TRBV5-1, the J call TRBJ2-1; 13 nucleotides agree with TRBD2. From germline, CDR1 is SGHRS and CDR2 YFSETQ. The V gene end was trimmed by 4 bases and the J gene end by 7 bases; junction bases not matched to a gene: 8. This CDR3 contains 16 residues.

This clonotype came up many times. The chain couples TRBV19 to TRBJ1-5; D is ambiguous. V gave up 6 bases and J gave up 0 bases, with 6 bases separating them. This CDR3 comprises 13 residues. Germline lookup yields CDR1 LNHDA and CDR2 SQIVND (reference sequence). The CDR3 protein is CASRGYSNQPQHF. The CDR3, as DNA: TGTGCCAGTAGGGGGTATAGCAATCAGCCCCAGCATTTT.

The sample holds a few counts of this clonotype. The V and J genes are TRBV28 and TRBJ2-4, with D tentatively TRBD1 or TRBD2 (5 bases each). Germline CDR1 and CDR2: MDHEN and SYDVKM. Trimming shortened V by 7 bases and J by 0 bases, and 13 bases separated the two germline ends. The CDR3 loop spans 15 amino acids. CDR3 sequence reads: CASTGAAIAKNIQYF. The DNA of the CDR3 is TGTGCCAGCACCGGGGCAGCTATAGCCAAAAACATTCAGTACTTC.

V is TRBV30 and J is TRBJ1-3, with D unclear. The CDR3 spans 13 residues. Trimming cost V 2 bases and J 0 bases, with 5 bases left between them. Germline V CDR1 and CDR2: GTSNPN, SVGIG (reference sequence). The CDR3 loop is CAWSTGSGNTIYF. The CDR3 DNA follows: TGTGCCTGGAGTACGGGCTCTGGAAACACCATATATTTT.

This clonotype showed up many times. The gene calls are TRBV19 and TRBJ2-5, with D possibly being TRBD2 (5 bases). CDR1 is LNHDA, CDR2 SQIVND, per germline (reference sequence). V lost 2 bases to trimming and J lost 1 base, with 11 bases between them. The CDR3 extends over 15 amino acids. The CDR3 DNA sequence: TGTGCCAGTAGTATATACCGGGATAGCCAAGAGACCCAGTACTTC. Amino acid sequence: CASSIYRDSQETQYF.